What follows are 9 T cell receptor beta chains derived from one specimen sequenced in a study of response to subunit inactivated influenza vaccine. TCRdb itself ran the RT-PCR reads through MiXCR, one entry per CDR3 protein. Among over 150,000 distinct CDR3 sequences, about 10% were seen once, and the ten largest hold roughly a third. The sample here was CD8+ T cells sorted from PBMCs, taken around 25 months after vaccination. The receptors here all came from a man aged 45 to 75 who received an inactivated influenza vaccine.

The chain employs TRBV5-1 and TRBJ2-2; perhaps TRBD1 as D (5 bases). Trimming cost V 8 bases and J 8 bases, with 13 bases left between them. Germline CDR1 reads SGHRS; CDR2 reads YFSETQ. CDR3 length: 12 amino acids. The CDR3 reads CASRQYSGELFF. The DNA for the CDR3 is TGCGCCAGTAGACAGTATTCGGGGGAGCTGTTTTTT.

This chain links TRBV10-3 with TRBJ2-6; D might be TRBD2 (6 bases). Per germline, CDR1 ENHRY and CDR2 SYGVKD. Trimming shortened V by 10 bases and J by 0 bases, and 19 bases separated the two germline ends. The CDR3 contains 17 residues. The CDR3 spells CATSVGGVDSGANVLTF. The CDR3 DNA sequence: TGTGCCACGAGCGTGGGGGGAGTCGACTCTGGGGCCAACGTCCTGACTTTC.

The rearrangement uses TRBV18 and TRBJ2-7; tentatively, D is TRBD1 (6 bases). The CDR3 has 13 residues. The V gene's germline CDR1 is KGHSH and CDR2 LQKENI. Trimming shortened V by 2 bases and J by 6 bases, and 11 bases separated the two germline ends. CDR3 sequence reads: CASSPAGVGEQYF. CDR3 DNA sequence: TGTGCCAGCTCACCAGCAGGGGTAGGCGAGCAGTACTTC.

This rearrangement joins TRBV19 to TRBJ2-1, with D perhaps given as TRBD1 or TRBD2 (5 bases each). Trimming cost V 8 bases and J 2 bases, with 16 bases left between them. CDR1 LNHDA and CDR2 SQIVND come from the germline V gene (reference sequence). CDR3 length equals 15 residues. DNA of the CDR3: TGTGCCAGTTCGGGGACCAAGCTCCCCTACAATGAGCAGTTCTTC. It translates to CASSGTKLPYNEQFF.

V usage is TRBV6-2 or TRBV6-3 and J usage is TRBJ2-7; D is uncertain. Trimming took off 5 bases at V and 7 bases at J, with 9 bases between the two ends. Germline V lookup: CDR1 MNHEY, CDR2 SVGEGT. The CDR3 extends over 11 amino acids. As DNA, the CDR3 is TGTGCCAGCAGTGCCAATTTAGAGCAGTACTTC. Translation: CASSANLEQYF.

This clonotype has only a few counts. V gene TRBV6-5 combines with J gene TRBJ1-1; 8 nucleotides match TRBD1. Germline V CDR1 and CDR2: MNHEY, SVGAGI. The V and J ends lost 4 bases and 0 bases, in that order; junction bases with no gene match: 1. The CDR3 runs to 14 residues. For the CDR3, the DNA is TGTGCCAGCAGTTCGACAGGGGTGAACACTGAAGCTTTCTTT. It translates to CASSSTGVNTEAFF.

The chain uses TRBV13 and TRBJ2-2; D might be TRBD1 (6 bases). The CDR3 runs to 17 residues. V was pared by 1 base and J by 0 bases, with 12 bases between. Germline V gene lookup returns CDR1 PRHDT and CDR2 FYEKMQ (reference sequence). The CDR3 spells CASSLETGKPNTGELFF. The CDR3 DNA follows: TGTGCCAGCAGCTTAGAAACAGGGAAACCGAACACCGGGGAGCTGTTTTTT.

V gene TRBV7-2 combines with J gene TRBJ2-2; the D gene is possibly TRBD1 (8 bases). The CDR3 is 14 residues long. The germline CDR1 and CDR2 sequences are SGHTA and FQGNSA. V was shortened by 4 bases and J by 6 bases, with 12 bases between the two germline ends. The CDR3 nucleotides read TGTGCCAGCAGCTCCACAGGGGGGGCCGGGGAGCTGTTTTTT. Protein sequence: CASSSTGGAGELFF.

The genes are TRBV5-6 and TRBJ2-3; 8 nucleotides agree with TRBD1. Trimming cost V 4 bases and J 1 base; bases outside gene matches: 8. Germline CDR1 and CDR2: SGHDT and YYEEEE. This CDR3 region has 16 residues. CDR3 coding DNA: TGTGCCAGCAGCCGTCAGACAGGGGCTGGCACAGATACGCAGTATTTT. This sequence encodes CASSRQTGAGTDTQYF.